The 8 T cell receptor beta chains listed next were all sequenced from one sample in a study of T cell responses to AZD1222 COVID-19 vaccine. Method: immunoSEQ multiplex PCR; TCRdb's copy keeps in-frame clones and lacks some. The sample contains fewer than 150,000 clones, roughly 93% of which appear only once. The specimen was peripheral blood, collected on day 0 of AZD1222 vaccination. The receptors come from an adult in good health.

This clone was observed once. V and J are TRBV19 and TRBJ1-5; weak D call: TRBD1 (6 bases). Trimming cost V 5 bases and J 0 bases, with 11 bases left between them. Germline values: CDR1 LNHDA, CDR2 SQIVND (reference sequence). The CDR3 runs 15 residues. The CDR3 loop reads CASSRGQPSNQPQHF. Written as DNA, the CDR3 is TGTGCCAGTAGTCGAGGACAGCCTAGCAATCAGCCCCAGCATTTT.

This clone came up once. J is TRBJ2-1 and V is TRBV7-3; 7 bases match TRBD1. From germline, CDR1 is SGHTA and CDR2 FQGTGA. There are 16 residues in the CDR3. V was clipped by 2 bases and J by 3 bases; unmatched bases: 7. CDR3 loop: CASSLLDRAYYNEQFF. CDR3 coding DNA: TGTGCCAGCAGCTTACTCGACAGGGCCTACTACAATGAGCAGTTCTTC. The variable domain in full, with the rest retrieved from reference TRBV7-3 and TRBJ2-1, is GAGVSQTPSNKVTEKGKYVELRCDPISGHTALYWYRQSLGQGPEFLIYFQGTGAADDSGLPNDRFFAVRPEGSVSTLKIQRTERGDSAVYLCASSLLDRAYYNEQFFGPGTRLTVL.

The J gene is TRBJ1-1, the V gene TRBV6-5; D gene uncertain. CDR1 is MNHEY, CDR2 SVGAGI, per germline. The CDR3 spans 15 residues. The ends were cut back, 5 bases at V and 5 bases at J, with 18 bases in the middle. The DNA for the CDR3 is TGTGCCAGCAGTCTGATGGGGATCAGCAAGACTGAAGCTTTCTTT. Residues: CASSLMGISKTEAFF.

The DNA for the CDR3 is TGTGCCAGCAGCTTAGGTTATAGGGTGAACTATGGCTACACCTTC. It is translated as CASSLGYRVNYGYTF. The V and J genes are TRBV7-2 and TRBJ1-2; D uncertain. Germline V gene sequence: CDR1 SGHTA, CDR2 FQGNSA. Trimming took off 1 base at V and 2 bases at J, with 11 bases between the two ends. The CDR3 totals 15 residues.

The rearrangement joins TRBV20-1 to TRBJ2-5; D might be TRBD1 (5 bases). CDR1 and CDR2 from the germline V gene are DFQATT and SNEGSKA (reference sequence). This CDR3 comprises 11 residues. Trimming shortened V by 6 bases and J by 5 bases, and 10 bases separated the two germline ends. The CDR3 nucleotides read TGCAGTGCAGCCAGGGCGGAGACCCAGTACTTC. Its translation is CSAARAETQYF.

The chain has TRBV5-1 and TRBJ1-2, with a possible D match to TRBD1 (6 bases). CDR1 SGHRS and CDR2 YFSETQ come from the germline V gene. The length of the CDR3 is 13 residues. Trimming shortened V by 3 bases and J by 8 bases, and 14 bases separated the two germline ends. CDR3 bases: TGCGCCAGCAGCTCGCAAGTGGGGGGCGGCTACACCTTC. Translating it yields CASSSQVGGGYTF.

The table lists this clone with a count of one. CDR3 in amino acids: CASSFGGTYNEQFF. The CDR3, as DNA: TGTGCCAGCAGTTTTGGCGGGACTTACAATGAGCAGTTCTTC. The rearrangement joins TRBV27 to TRBJ2-1, with a weak D call TRBD2 (6 bases). CDR3 length equals 14 residues. CDR1 and CDR2 from the germline V gene are MNHEY and SMNVEV (reference sequence). V dropped 3 bases and J dropped 4 bases, with 10 bases sitting between them.

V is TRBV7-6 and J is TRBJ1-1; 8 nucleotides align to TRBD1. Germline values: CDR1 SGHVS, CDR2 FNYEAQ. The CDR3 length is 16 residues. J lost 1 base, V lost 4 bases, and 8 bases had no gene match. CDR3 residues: CASSSGQVVSNTEAFF. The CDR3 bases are TGTGCCAGCAGCTCGGGACAGGTAGTATCGAACACTGAAGCTTTCTTT.